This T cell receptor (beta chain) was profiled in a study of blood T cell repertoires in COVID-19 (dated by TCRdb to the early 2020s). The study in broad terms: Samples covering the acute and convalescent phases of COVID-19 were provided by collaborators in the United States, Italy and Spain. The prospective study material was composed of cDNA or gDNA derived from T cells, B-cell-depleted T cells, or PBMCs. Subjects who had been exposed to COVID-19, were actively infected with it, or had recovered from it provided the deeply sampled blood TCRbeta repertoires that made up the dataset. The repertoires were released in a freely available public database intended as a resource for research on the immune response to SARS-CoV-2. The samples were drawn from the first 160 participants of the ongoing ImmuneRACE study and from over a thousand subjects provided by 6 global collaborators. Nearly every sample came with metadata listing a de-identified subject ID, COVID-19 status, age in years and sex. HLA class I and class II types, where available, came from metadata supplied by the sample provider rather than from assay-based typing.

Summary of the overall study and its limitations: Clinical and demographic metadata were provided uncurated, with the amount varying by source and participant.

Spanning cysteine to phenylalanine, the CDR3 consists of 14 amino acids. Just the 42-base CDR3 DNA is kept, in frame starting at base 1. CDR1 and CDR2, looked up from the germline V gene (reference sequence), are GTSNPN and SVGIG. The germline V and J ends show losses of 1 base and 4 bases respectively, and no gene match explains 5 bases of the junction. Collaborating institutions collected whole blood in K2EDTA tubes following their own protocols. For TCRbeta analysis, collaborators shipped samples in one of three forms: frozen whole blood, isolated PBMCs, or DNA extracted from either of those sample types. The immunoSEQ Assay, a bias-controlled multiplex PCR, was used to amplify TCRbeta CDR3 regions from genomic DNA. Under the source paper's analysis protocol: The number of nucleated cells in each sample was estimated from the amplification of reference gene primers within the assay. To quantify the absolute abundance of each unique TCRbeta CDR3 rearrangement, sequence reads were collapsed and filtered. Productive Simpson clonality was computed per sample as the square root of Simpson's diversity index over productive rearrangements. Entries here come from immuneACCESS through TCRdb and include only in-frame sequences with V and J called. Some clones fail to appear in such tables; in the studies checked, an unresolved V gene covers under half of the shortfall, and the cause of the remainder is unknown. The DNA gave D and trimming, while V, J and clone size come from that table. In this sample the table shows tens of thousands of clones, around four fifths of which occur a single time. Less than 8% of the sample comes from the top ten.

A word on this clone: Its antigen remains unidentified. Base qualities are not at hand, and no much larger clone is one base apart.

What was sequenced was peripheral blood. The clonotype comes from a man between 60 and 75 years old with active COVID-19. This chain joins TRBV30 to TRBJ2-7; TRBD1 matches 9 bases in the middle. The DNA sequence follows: TGTGCCTGGAGTGGTGGGACAGGGTGGTACGAGCAGTACTTC. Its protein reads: CAWSGGTGWYEQYF.